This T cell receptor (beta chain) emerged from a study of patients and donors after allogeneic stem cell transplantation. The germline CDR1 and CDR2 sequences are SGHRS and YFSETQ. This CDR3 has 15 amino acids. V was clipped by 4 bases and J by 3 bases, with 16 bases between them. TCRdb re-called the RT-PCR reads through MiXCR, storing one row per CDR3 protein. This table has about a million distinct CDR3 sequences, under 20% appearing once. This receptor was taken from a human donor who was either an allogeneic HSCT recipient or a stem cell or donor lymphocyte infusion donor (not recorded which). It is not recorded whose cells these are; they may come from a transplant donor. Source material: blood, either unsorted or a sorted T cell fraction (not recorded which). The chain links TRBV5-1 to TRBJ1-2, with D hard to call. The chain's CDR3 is CASSVREHPYYGYTF. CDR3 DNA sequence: TGCGCCAGCAGCGTGCGGGAGCATCCTTACTATGGCTACACCTTC.